This T cell receptor (beta chain) was captured in a study of shared clonotypes between healthy human individuals. Overall study context: For every donor, three CD4 naive, three CD4 memory, two CD8 naive and one CD8 memory plates were used.

Study conclusions and caveats: Larger estimated richness was generally seen in naive subsets than in memory subsets. Clonotypes shared by all four donors outscored non-shared clonotypes in generation probability.

Assay used: immunoSEQ multiplex PCR; TCRdb lists only in-frame clones, some missing. Counted here are about 1.4 million clones, roughly 96% occurring once; the ten biggest clones make up approximately 1.1%. Germline-derived CDR1 and CDR2 are LNHDA and SQIVND (reference sequence). The CDR3 contains 15 residues. Losses at the gene ends were 3 bases for V and 4 bases for J; bases not matched to a gene: 5. Comments on this clone: Its target is not known.

The J gene is TRBJ1-2, the V gene TRBV19; 10 positions agree with TRBD1. The source material was naive CD4+ T cells sorted from blood. Stated subset: CD45RA+ positively selected. The sequence derives from a man aged 25-45 years in good health. The chain's CDR3 is CASSMYGTGAYGYTF. The CDR3 region has the DNA TGTGCCAGTAGTATGTACGGGACAGGGGCCTATGGCTACACCTTC.